This T cell receptor beta chain was found in a study of T-cell reconstitution after alpha-beta-depleted transplantation in children. With 5 bases clipped from V and 3 bases from J, the junction kept 11 bases outside the gene matches. Germline CDR1 reads DFQATT; CDR2 reads SNEGSKA (reference sequence). The CDR3 contains 16 residues. Molecular barcoding with unique molecular identifiers was used for the TCRbeta library. TCRdb re-derived calls from the PCR reads in MiXCR, one entry per CDR3 protein. Found here are roughly 610,000 distinct CDR3 sequences, approximately 10% of them singletons; the top ten hold about 4.2%.

The rearrangement links TRBV20-1 to TRBJ2-5, with TRBD2 identical over 11 bases. Sequences were derived from PBMCs from the stem cell graft donor, sampled from the stem cell graft. This receptor was taken from a human donor who donated a stem cell graft to a child with acute myeloid leukemia. The CDR3 DNA reads TGCAGTGCTTCCGGGACTAGCGGAGGAAGGAAAGAGACCCAGTACTTC. Residues: CSASGTSGGRKETQYF.